Included here is one T cell receptor (beta chain) sequence, with context. Its antigen is undetermined. This sample was taken from a study of cytotoxic CD8 clonotypes in ibrutinib-treated CLL. At the level of the study: Recorded responses included 24 partial and 2 complete; following median roughly 70 months, approximately 14 stayed remitted and roughly twelve progressed.

CDR1 SGHAT and CDR2 FQNNGV come from the germline V gene. The CDR3 covers 16 residues. Unmatched junction bases numbered 11, after V lost 4 bases and J lost 6 bases. Data came from immunoSEQ multiplex PCR; TCRdb stores just in-frame clones and leaves some out. The data contain roughly 150,000 clones, under 85% of them singletons. Broader study findings: Baseline clonality, above age-matched healthy donor levels, tracked circulating CD8+ T-cell counts.

This clonotype was sampled from a human donor with chronic lymphocytic leukemia. The chain recombines TRBV11-2 with TRBJ2-7, with 11 bases aligning to TRBD2. Here the sequenced sample was PBMCs, taken after 24 months of ibrutinib treatment. Here the CDR3 reads CASSSRLAGIPLEQYF. The CDR3 nucleotides are TGTGCCAGCAGCTCCCGACTAGCGGGAATCCCTCTCGAGCAGTACTTC.